This T cell receptor (beta chain) was observed in a study of blood T cell repertoires in COVID-19. Overall study: Sources were T cells, B-cell-depleted T cells, or PBMCs; the material itself was cDNA or gDNA.

The table came from immunoSEQ multiplex PCR; TCRdb's copy has only in-frame clones and leaves some out. The data hold around 6,400 clones, with roughly 88% observed a single time. Sequenced sample: peripheral blood. This sequence originates from a human donor with active COVID-19. The donor label of this sample is uncertain.

In DNA form, the CDR3 reads TGTGCCTCGACAGGTTTTCGCTCCTATAATTCACCCCTCCACTTT. Translation gives CASTGFRSYNSPLHF. V usage is TRBV30 and J usage is TRBJ1-6, with D maybe TRBD1 (6 bases). The CDR3 loop spans 15 amino acids. V was cut by 7 bases and J by 0 bases, with 13 bases left in between. The germline gives CDR1 GTSNPN, CDR2 SVGIG (reference sequence). The full variable domain, its missing parts supplied by reference TRBV30 and TRBJ1-6, is SQTIHQWPATLVQPVGSPLSLECTVEGTSNPNLYWYRQAAGRGLQLLFYSVGIGQISSEVPQNLSASRPQDRQFILSSKKLLLSDSGFYLCASTGFRSYNSPLHFGNGTRLTVT.